The clone carrying this T cell receptor (beta chain) was recorded a few times. A single record per CDR3 protein comes from TCRdb applying MiXCR to the reads. This sample has 160,000 or so distinct CDR3 sequences, with more than 15% found just once. This CDR3 has 14 residues. In germline, CDR1 is MNHEY, CDR2 SVGEGT. J lost 6 bases, V lost 8 bases, and 7 bases had no gene match. These data are taken from a study of T cell repertoires in cytomegalovirus infection. Study-level information: Signatures in public TCR beta sequences pointed to both CMV infection and matching HLA type.

The clonotype was recovered from a human donor in good health (CMV status not recorded). Some clones in this sample may be carry-over from other donors' samples. Sequencing was done on a sample of CD8+ T cells from PBMCs. The chain carries TRBV6-2 or TRBV6-3 and TRBJ2-1; 10 bases agree with TRBD2. For the CDR3, the DNA is TGTGCCAGCGACCAAGCGGGGGGGCCCAATGAGCAGTTCTTC. It codes for CASDQAGGPNEQFF.